This entry concerns a single TCR beta chain. Its cognate antigen is unknown. Some clones are missing from TCRdb's copy, which holds only in-frame ones; the method was immunoSEQ multiplex PCR. The table records 20,000 to 25,000 clones, roughly 94% of them present only once. The data were obtained in a study of PD-1 blockade in classical Hodgkin lymphoma. Study conclusions and caveats: It was reported that newly diagnosed patients had less baseline TCR diversity than healthy donors. The causes of the repertoire differences, possibly disease activity or prior therapy, remain undefined.

The CDR3 consists of 13 residues. V was shortened by 3 bases and J by 5 bases, with 8 bases between the two germline ends. From germline, CDR1 is LGHNT and CDR2 FRNRAP. Time point reported: newly diagnosed, previously untreated cHL patient sample. For comparison, PBMCs from newly diagnosed, untreated classical Hodgkin lymphoma were used. J is TRBJ1-5 and V is TRBV12-5; D gene uncertain. Sequencing was performed on peripheral blood mononuclear cells (PBMCs). The origin of this receptor is a human donor with classical Hodgkin lymphoma. CDR3 loop: CASGFVGHQPQHF. As DNA, the CDR3 is TGTGCTAGTGGTTTTGTAGGGCATCAGCCCCAGCATTTT.